The rows below give T cell receptor beta chains drawn from one sample of a study of brain T cells in children with intractable seizures. This table comes from immunoSEQ multiplex PCR, and its TCRdb copy is limited to in-frame clones, with some not included. This sample yields approximately 41,000 clones, of which around 90% are seen a single time; 6.3% belongs to the top ten. The source material was peripheral blood, sampled at surgery. These receptors were taken from a girl aged 2 to 10 with tuberous sclerosis and intractable seizures. CDR3s include the opening cysteine and the closing phenylalanine or tryptophan. The order of the fields is CDR3 DNA, CDR3 protein, V gene, clone size, J gene, D gene. D genes are given only for firm matches. The size entry is marked missing in some rows and otherwise reads once, few, many or a size class.

TGTGCCAGCAGCCCTAGACAGGGCAGGTCCGTCGATCAGCCCCAGCATTTT,CASSPRQGRSVDQPQHF,TRBV2,few,TRBJ1-5,TRBD1
TGTGCCAGCAGTTTCTACCGGAACACTGAAGCTTTCTTT,CASSFYRNTEAFF,TRBV27,NA,TRBJ1-1,NA
TGTGCCAGCAGCTTACGGACAGGGGGCAGGGCCGGGGAGCTGTTTTTT,CASSLRTGGRAGELFF,TRBV13,NA,TRBJ2-2,TRBD1
TGTGCCAGCAGCCAAGAGAATAGTCCGAACACCGGGGAGCTGTTTTTT,CASSQENSPNTGELFF,TRBV4-2,NA,TRBJ2-2,NA
TGTGCCAGCAGCGGACATAGCAATCAGCCCCAGCATTTT,CASSGHSNQPQHF,TRBV6-5,NA,TRBJ1-5,NA
TGCGCCAGCAGCTTCGGGGCAGGGATCCGCGAGACTGGAAACACCATATATTTT,CASSFGAGIRETGNTIYF,TRBV5-1,once,TRBJ1-3,NA
TGTGCCAGCAGTGACATTTCGGGGGAAAAACTGTTTTTT,CASSDISGEKLFF,TRBV25-1,NA,TRBJ1-4,NA
TGTGCCAGCAGCTTAGGCCCCCAGCGGGGTCCCACAGATACGCAGTATTTT,CASSLGPQRGPTDTQYF,TRBV21-1,NA,TRBJ2-3,NA
TGTGCCAGCAGCTTAGAAGGGTTCACTGAAGCTTTCTTT,CASSLEGFTEAFF,TRBV11-2,NA,TRBJ1-1,NA
TGTGCCATCAGTGGGACAGGGGAGTATGGCTACACCTTC,CAISGTGEYGYTF,TRBV10-3,once,TRBJ1-2,TRBD1
TGTGCCACCAGTCCGAGATTAGGAGGTTCAGCTTTCTTT,CATSPRLGGSAFF,TRBV24-1,once,TRBJ1-1,NA
TGTGCCAGCAGCCCTGGGACAGAAGAGACCCAGTACTTC,CASSPGTEETQYF,TRBV7-7,NA,TRBJ2-5,TRBD1
TGTGCCAGCAGTACACCCTTCGGAAACATTCAGTACTTC,CASSTPFGNIQYF,TRBV6-5,NA,TRBJ2-4,NA
TGTGCCAGTAGTAGTAGGGACAGATCCTACGAGCAGTACTTC,CASSSRDRSYEQYF,TRBV19,once,TRBJ2-7,TRBD1
TGTGCCAGCAGCTCACGACAGGGGGCAGCTGATACGCAGTATTTT,CASSSRQGAADTQYF,TRBV7-3,NA,TRBJ2-3,TRBD1
TGCGCCAGCAGCTTGGACAGCTCTCGTCTATTTGGAGAGACCCAGTACTTC,CASSLDSSRLFGETQYF,TRBV5-1,once,TRBJ2-5,NA
TGTGCCAGCAGCTTAAGGAGGGCCCAACTCTCTGGAAACACCATATATTTT,CASSLRRAQLSGNTIYF,TRBV7-9,NA,TRBJ1-3,NA
TGTGCCAGCAGCTTAACAGGCGGCGAAGCCAAAAACATTCAGTACTTC,CASSLTGGEAKNIQYF,TRBV5-8,NA,TRBJ2-4,NA